This TCR beta chain came from a study of cytomegalovirus exposure and HLA in healthy donors. This CDR3 is built from 14 residues. Germline lookup yields CDR1 SGHTA and CDR2 FQGNSA. V lost 5 bases to trimming and J lost 5 bases, with 15 bases between them. PCR primers comprised 60 Vbeta and 13 Jbeta primers. Produced via immunoSEQ multiplex PCR; TCRdb's table is partial and in-frame only. Among roughly 180,000 clones, under 80% were seen once, and the ten largest hold around 2.3%. Study-wide results and limits: Later work associated over 15,000 TCR beta sequences with HLA alleles at 0.05 false discovery rate. Three CMV-associated chains were confirmed in vitro to be specific for CMV antigens. As was reported, the HLA-A and HLA-B alleles of most subjects were accurately predicted from TCR beta sequences.

Concerning this clone itself: Its antigen is undetermined.

This receptor was identified in a young woman in good health and CMV-seropositive. This chain links TRBV7-2 with TRBJ2-5; D is possibly TRBD2 (6 bases). Sequencing used PBMCs. This CDR3 reads CASSTAVRGETQYF. Written as DNA, the CDR3 is TGTGCCAGCAGCACCGCCGTCCGGGGGGAGACCCAGTACTTC.